This T cell receptor beta chain comes out of a study of siplizumab effects on memory and regulatory T cells (dated 2019 in TCRdb). Notes on the research overall: The study looked at the effect of siplizumab, an anti-CD2 antibody, on alloreactive T-cell subsets in allogeneic mixed lymphocyte reactions made from human PBMCs.

TCRbeta CDR3 sequencing was performed on sorted unstimulated T cells and on proliferating T cells recovered from mixed lymphocyte reactions. Fresh whole blood from approximately ten HLA-typed healthy donors was used to isolate PBMCs. Unstimulated CD4+ regulatory T cells were FACS-sorted to map the origin of alloreactive clones. Receptors were amplified or captured by the immunoSEQ multiplex PCR assay. The deep sequencing platform assayed approximately 100,000 TCR templates per sample. Genomic DNA extracted from sorted T cells was used for TCRbeta CDR3 sequencing. Per the authors' processing: The R programming language was used for the clonal analysis of the TCRbeta CDR3 data. Alloreactive CD4+ and CD8+ clones were defined by comparing unstimulated samples with post-reaction CFSE-low samples. Regulatory or non-regulatory origin of alloreactive CD4+ clones was assigned by matching sequences to the sorted unstimulated Treg and non-Treg repertoires. TCRdb took this table from immuneACCESS and kept in-frame rearrangements with V and J called. Such tables lack part of the clones; where checked against another copy, unresolved V genes explain under half of the gap, and the rest is unexplained. V and J calls and clone size are those listed in that table; D and trimming were worked out from the DNA. The sample has 80,000 to 130,000 clones on record, about 93% of them singletons. The ten largest clonotypes hold approximately 0.58% of the sample.

Here is what the overall study found, with its caveats: In reactions with siplizumab, an average of approximately 69% of mappable alloreactive CD4+ clones were Treg-derived, compared with 25% to 30% in control reactions. Whether proliferating Tregs from siplizumab cultures actually had suppressive function was not functionally confirmed. Siplizumab significantly reduced the cumulative frequency of alloreactive sequences traceable to unstimulated CD4+ memory T cells. Unstimulated naive T cells appeared to be more diverse than memory T cells, and naive cells seemed to make a substantial contribution to the alloresponse. Roughly 75-97% of proliferating CD4+ or CD8+ clones could not be assigned a naive or memory phenotype. Because sequences below about 10^-5 frequency were poorly captured, only a minor fraction of alloreactive clones could be mapped to unstimulated subsets.

Note on this clone: Its cognate antigen has yet to be identified. The record has no base qualities; no much larger clone is one base away.

From cysteine to phenylalanine, the CDR3 is 19 amino acids long. CDR3 DNA is the only sequence kept; it has 57 bases, read in frame from the first base. V trim: 2 bases; J trim: 6 bases; unmatched bases: 16. CDR1 KGHSH and CDR2 LQKENI were looked up in the germline V gene. This receptor was obtained from a human donor in good health. Recombination connected TRBV18 to TRBJ2-1; 10 central nucleotides agree with TRBD2. Input material: Tregs sorted from blood. The CDR3 is CASSPVLAGVMFEVNEQFF. The DNA sequence is given as TGTGCCAGCTCACCAGTCCTAGCGGGAGTTATGTTCGAGGTCAATGAGCAGTTCTTC.